This T cell receptor beta chain is from a study of CD8 T cells in Susac syndrome. Points from the study as a whole: The study recognized that its TCR sequencing and HLA analysis covered a relatively small number of individuals.

As concerns this clonotype: What it recognizes is unknown.

It was with random hexamers that roughly 0.45 to 1 ug RNA was reverse transcribed. Amplification of TCR beta CDR3 was carried out by immunoSEQ multiplex PCR, which covered 54 Vbeta and 13 Jbeta segments. One entry per CDR3 protein, called by TCRdb with MiXCR from the immunoSEQ multiplex PCR reads. The sample includes more than 250,000 distinct CDR3 sequences, roughly nine tenths seen only once; the top ten take approximately 0.065%. V lost 4 bases, J lost 6 bases, and 9 bases lay in between. The V gene's germline CDR1 is MNHEY and CDR2 SVGAGI. The CDR3 contains 13 residues. The receptor was derived from a human donor with multiple sclerosis. The chain is built from TRBV6-5 and TRBJ2-2; D gene unclear. The source material was CD4+ T cells from PBMCs. CDR3 in amino acids: CASSSVGAGELFF. CDR3 nucleotide sequence: TGTGCCAGCAGTTCGGTTGGGGCCGGGGAGCTGTTTTTT.